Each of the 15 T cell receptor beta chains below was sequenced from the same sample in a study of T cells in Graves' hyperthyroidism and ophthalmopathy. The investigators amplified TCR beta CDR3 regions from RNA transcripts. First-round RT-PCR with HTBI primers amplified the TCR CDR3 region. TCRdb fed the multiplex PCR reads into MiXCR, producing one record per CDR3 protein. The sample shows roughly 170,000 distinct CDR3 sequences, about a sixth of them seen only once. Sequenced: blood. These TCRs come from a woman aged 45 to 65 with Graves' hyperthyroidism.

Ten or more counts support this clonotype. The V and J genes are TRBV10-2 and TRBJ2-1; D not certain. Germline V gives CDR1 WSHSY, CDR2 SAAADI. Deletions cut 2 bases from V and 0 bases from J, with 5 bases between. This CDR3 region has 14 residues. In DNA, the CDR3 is TGCGCCAGCAGTGAGAGGAACTCCTACAATGAGCAGTTCTTC. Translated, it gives CASSERNSYNEQFF.

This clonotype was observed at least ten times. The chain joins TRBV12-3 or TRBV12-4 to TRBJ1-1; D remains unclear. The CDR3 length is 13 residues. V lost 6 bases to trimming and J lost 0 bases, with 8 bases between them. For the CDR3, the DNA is TGTGCCAGCAGAGACGGATTGAACACTGAAGCTTTCTTT. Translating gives CASRDGLNTEAFF.

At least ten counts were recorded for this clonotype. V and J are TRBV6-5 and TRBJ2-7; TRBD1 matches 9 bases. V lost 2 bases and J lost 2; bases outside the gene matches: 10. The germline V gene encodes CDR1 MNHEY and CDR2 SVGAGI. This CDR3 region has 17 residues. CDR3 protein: CASSYRFTGGSTYEQYF. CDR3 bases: TGTGCCAGCAGTTACCGATTTACAGGGGGCAGTACCTACGAGCAGTACTTC.

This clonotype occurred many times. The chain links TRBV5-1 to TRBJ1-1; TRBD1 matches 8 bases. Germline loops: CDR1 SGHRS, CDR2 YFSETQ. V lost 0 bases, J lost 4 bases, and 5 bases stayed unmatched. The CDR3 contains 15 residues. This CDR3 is CASSLAATGGTEAFF. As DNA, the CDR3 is TGCGCCAGCAGCTTGGCCGCTACAGGGGGCACTGAAGCTTTCTTT.

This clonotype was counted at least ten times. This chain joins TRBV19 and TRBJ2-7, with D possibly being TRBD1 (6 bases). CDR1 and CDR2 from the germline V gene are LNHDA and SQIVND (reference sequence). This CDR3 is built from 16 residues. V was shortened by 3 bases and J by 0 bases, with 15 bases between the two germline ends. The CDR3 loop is CASSIGQPGSSYEQYF. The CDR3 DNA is TGTGCCAGTAGTATCGGACAGCCAGGATCCTCCTACGAGCAGTACTTC.

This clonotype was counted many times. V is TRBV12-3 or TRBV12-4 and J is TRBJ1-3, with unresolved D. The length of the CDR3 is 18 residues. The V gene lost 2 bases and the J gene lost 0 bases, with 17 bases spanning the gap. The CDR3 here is CASSLYPRSRSSGNTIYF. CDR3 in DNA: TGTGCCAGCAGTTTATACCCCCGCTCCAGGAGCTCTGGAAACACCATATATTTT.

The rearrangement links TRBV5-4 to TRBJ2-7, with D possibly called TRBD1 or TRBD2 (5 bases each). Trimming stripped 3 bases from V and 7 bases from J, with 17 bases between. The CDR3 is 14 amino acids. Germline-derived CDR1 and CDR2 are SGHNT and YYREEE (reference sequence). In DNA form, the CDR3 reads TGTGCCAGCAGCTCCTGGGACCACGACGCGGAGCAGTACTTC. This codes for CASSSWDHDAEQYF.

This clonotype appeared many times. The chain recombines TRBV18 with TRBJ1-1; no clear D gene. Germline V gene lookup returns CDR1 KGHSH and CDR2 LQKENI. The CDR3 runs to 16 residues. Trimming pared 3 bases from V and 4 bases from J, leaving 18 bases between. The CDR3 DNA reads TGTGCCAGCTCACCGATTTGGGGAGGAGTGGGCACTGAAGCTTTCTTT. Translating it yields CASSPIWGGVGTEAFF.

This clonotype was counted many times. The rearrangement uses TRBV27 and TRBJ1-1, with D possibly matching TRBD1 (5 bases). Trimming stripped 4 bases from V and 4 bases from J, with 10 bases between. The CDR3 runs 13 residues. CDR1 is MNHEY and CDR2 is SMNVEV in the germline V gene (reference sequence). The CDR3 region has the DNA TGTGCCAGCAGTTCCACGAGGGGCACTGAAGCTTTCTTT. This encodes CASSSTRGTEAFF.

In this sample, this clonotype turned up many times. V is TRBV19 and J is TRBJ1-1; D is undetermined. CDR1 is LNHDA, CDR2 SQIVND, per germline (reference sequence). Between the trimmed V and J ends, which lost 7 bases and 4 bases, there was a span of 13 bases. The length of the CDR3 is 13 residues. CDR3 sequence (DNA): TGTGCCAGTACCATGGGTTCGCGCACTGAAGCTTTCTTT. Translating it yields CASTMGSRTEAFF.

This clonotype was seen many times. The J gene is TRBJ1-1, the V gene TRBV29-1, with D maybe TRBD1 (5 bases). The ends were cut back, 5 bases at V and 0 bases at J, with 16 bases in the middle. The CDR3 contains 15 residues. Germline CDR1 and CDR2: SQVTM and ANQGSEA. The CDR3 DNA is TGCAGCGTTACTGATGCAGGGATTTTGAACACTGAAGCTTTCTTT. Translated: CSVTDAGILNTEAFF.

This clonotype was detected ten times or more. The CDR3 here is CASKKGVEAFF. DNA for the CDR3: TGTGCCAGTAAGAAGGGGGTTGAAGCTTTCTTT. The rearrangement joins TRBV6-1 to TRBJ1-1, with TRBD1 as a possible D gene (6 bases). The germline V gene encodes CDR1 MNHNS and CDR2 SASEGT. Trimming cost V 9 bases and J 7 bases, with 12 bases left between them. The CDR3 extends over 11 amino acids.

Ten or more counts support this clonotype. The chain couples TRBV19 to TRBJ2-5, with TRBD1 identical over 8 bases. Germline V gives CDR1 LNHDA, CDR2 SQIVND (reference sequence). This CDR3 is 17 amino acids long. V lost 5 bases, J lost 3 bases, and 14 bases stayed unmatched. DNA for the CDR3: TGTGCCAGTAGTTCCTCAACCAGGGGGCAAAGAAAAGAGACCCAGTACTTC. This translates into CASSSSTRGQRKETQYF.

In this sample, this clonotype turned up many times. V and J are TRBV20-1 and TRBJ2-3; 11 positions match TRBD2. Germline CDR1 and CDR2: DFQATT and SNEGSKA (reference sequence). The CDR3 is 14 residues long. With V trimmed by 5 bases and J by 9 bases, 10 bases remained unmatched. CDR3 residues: CSAPTSGGLGTQYF. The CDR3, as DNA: TGCAGTGCTCCTACTAGCGGGGGACTAGGCACGCAGTATTTT.

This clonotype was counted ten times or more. As DNA, the CDR3 is TGTGCCAGCAGTTACTCGAGTGGACTAGCCCTCGGGGGGGATACGCAGTATTTT. It translates to CASSYSSGLALGGDTQYF. This chain links TRBV6-5 with TRBJ2-3; 8 bases are shared with TRBD2. Germline CDR1 and CDR2: MNHEY and SVGAGI. CDR3 length: 18 residues. V dropped 0 bases and J dropped 6; count of bases not matched to a gene: 14.